A selection of T cell receptor beta chains follows, all from one sample in a study of cytomegalovirus exposure and HLA in healthy donors. The assay was immunoSEQ multiplex PCR, and TCRdb's table has in-frame clones only and misses some. The sample lists about 170,000 clones; 70% to 80% were seen once. The sequenced sample was PBMCs. These receptors came from a woman aged 45 to 65 in good health and CMV-seronegative. Both conserved end residues are trimmed from each CDR3.

J,V,length,CDR3
TRBJ2-2,TRBV6-1,12,ATPGTANTGELF
TRBJ1-2,TRBV4-1,14,ASSQEGTGRNYGYT
TRBJ1-6,TRBV19,15,ASSVQGARGTNSPLH
TRBJ1-1,TRBV7-2,12,ASSHSGGNTEAF
TRBJ1-4,TRBV9,13,ASSTAGISNEKLF
TRBJ2-3,TRBV4-3,14,ASSQGLAGGTHTQY
TRBJ2-1,TRBV7-2,10,ASSLGLDEQF
TRBJ2-7,TRBV11-2,11,ASSRGQGYEQY
TRBJ2-7,TRBV5-1,13,ASSLSRGYSYEQY
TRBJ2-3,TRBV5-1,10,ASSLQTDTQY
TRBJ1-1,TRBV2,12,ASTLLTSGTEAF
TRBJ1-3,TRBV5-1,12,ASSLGTAGNTIY
TRBJ1-5,TRBV6-1,13,ASSSDSLLGQPQH
TRBJ2-4,TRBV7-9,13,SSSLLEAYSDIQY
TRBJ1-6,TRBV11-2,14,ASSLEDRGRGSPLH
TRBJ2-7,TRBV5-4,14,ASSLGTSGISYEQY
TRBJ1-3,TRBV28,15,ASSFLTGGNSGNTIY
TRBJ2-3,TRBV7-9,13,ASSSLDTSTDTQY
TRBJ2-1,TRBV2,13,ASSLNRGSYNEQF
TRBJ2-6,TRBV18,13,ASSTQGSGANVLT
TRBJ2-5,TRBV4-1,12,ASSHPGLQETQY
TRBJ1-2,TRBV29-1,10,SVVSRVGGYT
TRBJ1-3,TRBV7-9,13,ASSPRTSSGNTIY
TRBJ1-1,TRBV6-5,10,ASSYSGGEAF
TRBJ1-6,TRBV12-5,11,ASGRVSNSPLH
TRBJ2-1,TRBV15,15,ATSRGDLAGGGNEQF
TRBJ2-5,TRBV7-8,13,ASSLVSSYQETQY
TRBJ2-2,TRBV5-4,13,ASSLDRAVTGELF
TRBJ2-7,TRBV6-5,12,ASSPSRGTYEQY
TRBJ2-3,TRBV6-5,14,ASSYRTVGVADTQY
TRBJ1-4,TRBV19,14,ASRKLRDTGGEKLF
TRBJ1-4,TRBV19,13,ASSRQGTGDEKLF
TRBJ2-1,TRBV18,12,ASSSGTTGNEQF
TRBJ2-1,TRBV5-4,13,ASSGRDKVYNEQF
TRBJ2-7,TRBV7-3,13,ASSLTGTSGYEQY
TRBJ1-5,TRBV19,13,ASSLPTQGDQPQH
-,TRBV7-8,13,ASSLTRDRGSEQY
TRBJ1-1,TRBV5-5,11,ASSPPDRAEAF
TRBJ1-1,TRBV4-1,13,ASSRGPAGDTEAF
TRBJ2-7,TRBV11-3,10,ASSSSHLEQY
TRBJ1-2,TRBV5-5,14,ASSLAPNRANYGYT
-,TRBV6-5,14,ASSYSWAPLNPEQY
TRBJ1-3,TRBV2,13,ARGTATNPGNTIY
TRBJ1-2,TRBV28,13,AIYYLTGEAYGYT
TRBJ2-7,TRBV6-6,10,ASSYFPGEQY
TRBJ1-5,TRBV5-1,11,ASSLDRAQPQH
TRBJ2-7,TRBV4-1,16,ASSQGESTSGSWYEQY
TRBJ2-1,TRBV5-1,13,ASSLARGLYNEQF